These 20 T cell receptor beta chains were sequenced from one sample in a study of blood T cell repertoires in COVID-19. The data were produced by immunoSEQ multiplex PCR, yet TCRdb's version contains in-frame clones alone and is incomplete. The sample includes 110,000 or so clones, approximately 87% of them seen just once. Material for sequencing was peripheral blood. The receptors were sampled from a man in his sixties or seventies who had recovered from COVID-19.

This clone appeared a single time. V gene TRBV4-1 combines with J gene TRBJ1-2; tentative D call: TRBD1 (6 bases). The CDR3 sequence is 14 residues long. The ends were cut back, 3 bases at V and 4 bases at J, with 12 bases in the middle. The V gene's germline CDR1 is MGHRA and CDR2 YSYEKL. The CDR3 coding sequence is TGCGCCAGCAGCCAGGGGGCAGCCATCTATGGCTACACCTTC. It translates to CASSQGAAIYGYTF.

Written as DNA, the CDR3 is TGTGCCAGCAGTGGGAGGAATCAGCCCCAGCATTTT. Translated: CASSGRNQPQHF. V is TRBV2 and J is TRBJ1-5; D is unresolved. This CDR3 has 12 amino acids. Germline CDR1 reads SNHLY; CDR2 reads FYNNEI. Trimming took off 4 bases at V and 4 bases at J, with 5 bases between the two ends.

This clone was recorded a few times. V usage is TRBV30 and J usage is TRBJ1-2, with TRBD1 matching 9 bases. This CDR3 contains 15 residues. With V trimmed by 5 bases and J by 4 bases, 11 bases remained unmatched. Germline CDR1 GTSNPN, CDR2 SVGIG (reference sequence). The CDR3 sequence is CAWGTGSVRSYGYTF. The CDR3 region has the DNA TGTGCCTGGGGGACAGGGAGCGTACGTAGCTATGGCTACACCTTC.

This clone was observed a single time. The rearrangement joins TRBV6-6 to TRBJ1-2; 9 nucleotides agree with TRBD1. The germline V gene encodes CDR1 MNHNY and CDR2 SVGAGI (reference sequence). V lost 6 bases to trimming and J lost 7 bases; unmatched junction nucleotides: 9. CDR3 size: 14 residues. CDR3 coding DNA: TGTGCCAGCAGCCCACTACAGGGGGCCCGTGGCTACACCTTC. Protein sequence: CASSPLQGARGYTF.

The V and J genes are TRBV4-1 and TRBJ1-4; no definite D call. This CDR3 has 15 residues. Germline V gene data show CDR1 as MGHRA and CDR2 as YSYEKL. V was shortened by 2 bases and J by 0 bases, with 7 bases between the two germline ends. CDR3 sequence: CASSQFSATNEKLFF. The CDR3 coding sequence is TGCGCCAGCAGCCAATTTTCTGCAACTAATGAAAAACTGTTTTTT.

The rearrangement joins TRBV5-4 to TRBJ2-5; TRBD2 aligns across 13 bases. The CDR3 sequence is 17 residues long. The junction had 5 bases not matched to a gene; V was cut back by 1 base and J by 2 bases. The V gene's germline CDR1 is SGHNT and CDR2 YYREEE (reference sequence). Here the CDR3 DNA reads TGTGCCAGCAGCTTGTTACAACTAGCGGGGGGGCAAGAGACCCAGTACTTC. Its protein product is CASSLLQLAGGQETQYF.

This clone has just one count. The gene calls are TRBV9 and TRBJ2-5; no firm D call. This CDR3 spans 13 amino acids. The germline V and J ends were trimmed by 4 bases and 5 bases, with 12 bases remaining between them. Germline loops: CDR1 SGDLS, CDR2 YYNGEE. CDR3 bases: TGTGCCAGCAGCCCCCGCACCGGGGAGACCCAGTACTTC. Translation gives CASSPRTGETQYF.

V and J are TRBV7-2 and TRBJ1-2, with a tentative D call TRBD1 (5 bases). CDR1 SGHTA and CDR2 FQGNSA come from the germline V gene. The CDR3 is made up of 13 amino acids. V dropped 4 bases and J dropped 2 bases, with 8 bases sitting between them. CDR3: CASSSDTNYGYTF. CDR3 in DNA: TGTGCCAGCAGCTCGGACACCAACTATGGCTACACCTTC.

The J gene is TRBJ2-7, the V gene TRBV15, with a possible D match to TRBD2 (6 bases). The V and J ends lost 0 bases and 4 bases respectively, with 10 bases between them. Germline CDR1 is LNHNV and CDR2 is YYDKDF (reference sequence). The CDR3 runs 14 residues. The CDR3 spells CATSRERGPYEQYF. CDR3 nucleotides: TGTGCCACCAGCAGAGAGCGGGGCCCTTACGAGCAGTACTTC.

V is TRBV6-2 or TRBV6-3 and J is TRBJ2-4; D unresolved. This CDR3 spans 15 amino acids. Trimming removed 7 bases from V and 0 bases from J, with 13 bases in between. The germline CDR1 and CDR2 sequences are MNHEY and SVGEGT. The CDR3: CASTPQTGAKNIQYF. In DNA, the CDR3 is TGTGCCAGCACCCCCCAGACGGGAGCCAAAAACATTCAGTACTTC.

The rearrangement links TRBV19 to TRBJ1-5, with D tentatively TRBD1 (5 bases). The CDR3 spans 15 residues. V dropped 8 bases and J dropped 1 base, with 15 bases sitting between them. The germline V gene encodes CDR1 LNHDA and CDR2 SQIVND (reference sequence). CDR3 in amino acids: CASGGVAGSNQPQHF. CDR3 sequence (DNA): TGTGCCAGTGGGGGGGTGGCTGGCAGCAATCAGCCCCAGCATTTT. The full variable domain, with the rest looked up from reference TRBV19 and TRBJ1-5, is DGGITQSPKYLFRKEGQNVTLSCEQNLNHDAMYWYRQDPGQGLRLIYYSQIVNDFQKGDIAEGYSVSREKKESFPLTVTSAQKNPTAFYLCASGGVAGSNQPQHFGDGTRLSIL.

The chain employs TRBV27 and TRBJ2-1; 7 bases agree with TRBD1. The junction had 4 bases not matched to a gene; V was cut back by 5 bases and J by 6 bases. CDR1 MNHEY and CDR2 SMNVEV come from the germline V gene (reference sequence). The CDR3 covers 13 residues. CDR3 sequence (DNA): TGTGCCAGCAGTCACGGGACAGTCAATGAGCAGTTCTTC. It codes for CASSHGTVNEQFF.

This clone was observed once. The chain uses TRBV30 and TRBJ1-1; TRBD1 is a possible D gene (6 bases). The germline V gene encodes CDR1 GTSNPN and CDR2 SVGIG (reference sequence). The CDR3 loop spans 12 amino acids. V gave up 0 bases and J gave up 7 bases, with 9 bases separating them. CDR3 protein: CAWSVRGGEAFF. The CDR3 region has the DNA TGTGCCTGGAGTGTAAGAGGGGGTGAAGCTTTCTTT.

In DNA form, the CDR3 reads TGTGCCAGCTCTTTTCAGGGGGCTGGCACTGAAGCTTTCTTT. Protein product: CASSFQGAGTEAFF. V usage is TRBV6-5 and J usage is TRBJ1-1; 8 nucleotides align to TRBD1. This CDR3 is 14 amino acids long. Looked up from germline, CDR1 is MNHEY and CDR2 is SVGAGI. The junction had 9 bases not matched to a gene; V was cut back by 8 bases and J by 4 bases.

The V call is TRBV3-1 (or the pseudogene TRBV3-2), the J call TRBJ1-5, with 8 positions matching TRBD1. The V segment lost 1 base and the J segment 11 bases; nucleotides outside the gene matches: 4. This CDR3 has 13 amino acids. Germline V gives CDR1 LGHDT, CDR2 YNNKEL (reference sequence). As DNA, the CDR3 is TGTGCCAGCAGCCAAGGACAGGGGTTGGCCCAGCATTTT. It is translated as CASSQGQGLAQHF.

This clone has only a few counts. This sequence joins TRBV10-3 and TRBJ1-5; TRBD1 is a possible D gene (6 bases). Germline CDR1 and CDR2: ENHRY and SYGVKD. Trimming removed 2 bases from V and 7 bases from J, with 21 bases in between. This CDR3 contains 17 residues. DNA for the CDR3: TGTGCCATCAGTGAGACCTTCGGGGGGCGCCGGGTGCAGCCCCAGCATTTT. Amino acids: CAISETFGGRRVQPQHF.

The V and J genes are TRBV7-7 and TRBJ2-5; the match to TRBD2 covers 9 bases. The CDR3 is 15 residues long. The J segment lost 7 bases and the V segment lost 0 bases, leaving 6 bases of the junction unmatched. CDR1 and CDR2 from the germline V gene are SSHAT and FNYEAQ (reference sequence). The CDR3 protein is CASSLARGGSGTQYF. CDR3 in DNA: TGTGCCAGCAGCTTAGCGCGGGGGGGAAGCGGGACCCAGTACTTC. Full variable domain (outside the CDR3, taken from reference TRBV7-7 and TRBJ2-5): GAGVSQSPRYKVTKRGQDVTLRCDPISSHATLYWYQQALGQGPEFLTYFNYEAQPDKSGLPSDRFSAERPEGSISTLTIQRTEQRDSAMYRCASSLARGGSGTQYFGPGTRLLVL.

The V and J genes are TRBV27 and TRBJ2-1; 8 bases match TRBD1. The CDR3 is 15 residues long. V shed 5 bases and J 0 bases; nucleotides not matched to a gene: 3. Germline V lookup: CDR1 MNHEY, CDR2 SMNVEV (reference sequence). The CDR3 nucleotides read TGTGCCAGCAGTCCAGGACAGGGCTCCTACAATGAGCAGTTCTTC. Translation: CASSPGQGSYNEQFF.

Here the CDR3 DNA reads TGTGCCAGCTCACCGAGTATACGGGGGTCTGGTGGCGAGCAGTACTTC. It encodes CASSPSIRGSGGEQYF. The chain employs TRBV18 and TRBJ2-7, with a weak D call TRBD2 (6 bases). Germline V gene lookup returns CDR1 KGHSH and CDR2 LQKENI. Trimming removed 3 bases from V and 6 bases from J, with 21 bases in between. This CDR3 has 16 amino acids.

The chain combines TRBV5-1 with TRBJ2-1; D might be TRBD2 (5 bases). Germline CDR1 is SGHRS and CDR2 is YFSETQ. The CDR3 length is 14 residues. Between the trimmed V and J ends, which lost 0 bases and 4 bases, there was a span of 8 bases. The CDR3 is CASSLEGGYNEQFF. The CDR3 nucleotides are TGCGCCAGCAGCTTGGAAGGAGGTTACAATGAGCAGTTCTTC.